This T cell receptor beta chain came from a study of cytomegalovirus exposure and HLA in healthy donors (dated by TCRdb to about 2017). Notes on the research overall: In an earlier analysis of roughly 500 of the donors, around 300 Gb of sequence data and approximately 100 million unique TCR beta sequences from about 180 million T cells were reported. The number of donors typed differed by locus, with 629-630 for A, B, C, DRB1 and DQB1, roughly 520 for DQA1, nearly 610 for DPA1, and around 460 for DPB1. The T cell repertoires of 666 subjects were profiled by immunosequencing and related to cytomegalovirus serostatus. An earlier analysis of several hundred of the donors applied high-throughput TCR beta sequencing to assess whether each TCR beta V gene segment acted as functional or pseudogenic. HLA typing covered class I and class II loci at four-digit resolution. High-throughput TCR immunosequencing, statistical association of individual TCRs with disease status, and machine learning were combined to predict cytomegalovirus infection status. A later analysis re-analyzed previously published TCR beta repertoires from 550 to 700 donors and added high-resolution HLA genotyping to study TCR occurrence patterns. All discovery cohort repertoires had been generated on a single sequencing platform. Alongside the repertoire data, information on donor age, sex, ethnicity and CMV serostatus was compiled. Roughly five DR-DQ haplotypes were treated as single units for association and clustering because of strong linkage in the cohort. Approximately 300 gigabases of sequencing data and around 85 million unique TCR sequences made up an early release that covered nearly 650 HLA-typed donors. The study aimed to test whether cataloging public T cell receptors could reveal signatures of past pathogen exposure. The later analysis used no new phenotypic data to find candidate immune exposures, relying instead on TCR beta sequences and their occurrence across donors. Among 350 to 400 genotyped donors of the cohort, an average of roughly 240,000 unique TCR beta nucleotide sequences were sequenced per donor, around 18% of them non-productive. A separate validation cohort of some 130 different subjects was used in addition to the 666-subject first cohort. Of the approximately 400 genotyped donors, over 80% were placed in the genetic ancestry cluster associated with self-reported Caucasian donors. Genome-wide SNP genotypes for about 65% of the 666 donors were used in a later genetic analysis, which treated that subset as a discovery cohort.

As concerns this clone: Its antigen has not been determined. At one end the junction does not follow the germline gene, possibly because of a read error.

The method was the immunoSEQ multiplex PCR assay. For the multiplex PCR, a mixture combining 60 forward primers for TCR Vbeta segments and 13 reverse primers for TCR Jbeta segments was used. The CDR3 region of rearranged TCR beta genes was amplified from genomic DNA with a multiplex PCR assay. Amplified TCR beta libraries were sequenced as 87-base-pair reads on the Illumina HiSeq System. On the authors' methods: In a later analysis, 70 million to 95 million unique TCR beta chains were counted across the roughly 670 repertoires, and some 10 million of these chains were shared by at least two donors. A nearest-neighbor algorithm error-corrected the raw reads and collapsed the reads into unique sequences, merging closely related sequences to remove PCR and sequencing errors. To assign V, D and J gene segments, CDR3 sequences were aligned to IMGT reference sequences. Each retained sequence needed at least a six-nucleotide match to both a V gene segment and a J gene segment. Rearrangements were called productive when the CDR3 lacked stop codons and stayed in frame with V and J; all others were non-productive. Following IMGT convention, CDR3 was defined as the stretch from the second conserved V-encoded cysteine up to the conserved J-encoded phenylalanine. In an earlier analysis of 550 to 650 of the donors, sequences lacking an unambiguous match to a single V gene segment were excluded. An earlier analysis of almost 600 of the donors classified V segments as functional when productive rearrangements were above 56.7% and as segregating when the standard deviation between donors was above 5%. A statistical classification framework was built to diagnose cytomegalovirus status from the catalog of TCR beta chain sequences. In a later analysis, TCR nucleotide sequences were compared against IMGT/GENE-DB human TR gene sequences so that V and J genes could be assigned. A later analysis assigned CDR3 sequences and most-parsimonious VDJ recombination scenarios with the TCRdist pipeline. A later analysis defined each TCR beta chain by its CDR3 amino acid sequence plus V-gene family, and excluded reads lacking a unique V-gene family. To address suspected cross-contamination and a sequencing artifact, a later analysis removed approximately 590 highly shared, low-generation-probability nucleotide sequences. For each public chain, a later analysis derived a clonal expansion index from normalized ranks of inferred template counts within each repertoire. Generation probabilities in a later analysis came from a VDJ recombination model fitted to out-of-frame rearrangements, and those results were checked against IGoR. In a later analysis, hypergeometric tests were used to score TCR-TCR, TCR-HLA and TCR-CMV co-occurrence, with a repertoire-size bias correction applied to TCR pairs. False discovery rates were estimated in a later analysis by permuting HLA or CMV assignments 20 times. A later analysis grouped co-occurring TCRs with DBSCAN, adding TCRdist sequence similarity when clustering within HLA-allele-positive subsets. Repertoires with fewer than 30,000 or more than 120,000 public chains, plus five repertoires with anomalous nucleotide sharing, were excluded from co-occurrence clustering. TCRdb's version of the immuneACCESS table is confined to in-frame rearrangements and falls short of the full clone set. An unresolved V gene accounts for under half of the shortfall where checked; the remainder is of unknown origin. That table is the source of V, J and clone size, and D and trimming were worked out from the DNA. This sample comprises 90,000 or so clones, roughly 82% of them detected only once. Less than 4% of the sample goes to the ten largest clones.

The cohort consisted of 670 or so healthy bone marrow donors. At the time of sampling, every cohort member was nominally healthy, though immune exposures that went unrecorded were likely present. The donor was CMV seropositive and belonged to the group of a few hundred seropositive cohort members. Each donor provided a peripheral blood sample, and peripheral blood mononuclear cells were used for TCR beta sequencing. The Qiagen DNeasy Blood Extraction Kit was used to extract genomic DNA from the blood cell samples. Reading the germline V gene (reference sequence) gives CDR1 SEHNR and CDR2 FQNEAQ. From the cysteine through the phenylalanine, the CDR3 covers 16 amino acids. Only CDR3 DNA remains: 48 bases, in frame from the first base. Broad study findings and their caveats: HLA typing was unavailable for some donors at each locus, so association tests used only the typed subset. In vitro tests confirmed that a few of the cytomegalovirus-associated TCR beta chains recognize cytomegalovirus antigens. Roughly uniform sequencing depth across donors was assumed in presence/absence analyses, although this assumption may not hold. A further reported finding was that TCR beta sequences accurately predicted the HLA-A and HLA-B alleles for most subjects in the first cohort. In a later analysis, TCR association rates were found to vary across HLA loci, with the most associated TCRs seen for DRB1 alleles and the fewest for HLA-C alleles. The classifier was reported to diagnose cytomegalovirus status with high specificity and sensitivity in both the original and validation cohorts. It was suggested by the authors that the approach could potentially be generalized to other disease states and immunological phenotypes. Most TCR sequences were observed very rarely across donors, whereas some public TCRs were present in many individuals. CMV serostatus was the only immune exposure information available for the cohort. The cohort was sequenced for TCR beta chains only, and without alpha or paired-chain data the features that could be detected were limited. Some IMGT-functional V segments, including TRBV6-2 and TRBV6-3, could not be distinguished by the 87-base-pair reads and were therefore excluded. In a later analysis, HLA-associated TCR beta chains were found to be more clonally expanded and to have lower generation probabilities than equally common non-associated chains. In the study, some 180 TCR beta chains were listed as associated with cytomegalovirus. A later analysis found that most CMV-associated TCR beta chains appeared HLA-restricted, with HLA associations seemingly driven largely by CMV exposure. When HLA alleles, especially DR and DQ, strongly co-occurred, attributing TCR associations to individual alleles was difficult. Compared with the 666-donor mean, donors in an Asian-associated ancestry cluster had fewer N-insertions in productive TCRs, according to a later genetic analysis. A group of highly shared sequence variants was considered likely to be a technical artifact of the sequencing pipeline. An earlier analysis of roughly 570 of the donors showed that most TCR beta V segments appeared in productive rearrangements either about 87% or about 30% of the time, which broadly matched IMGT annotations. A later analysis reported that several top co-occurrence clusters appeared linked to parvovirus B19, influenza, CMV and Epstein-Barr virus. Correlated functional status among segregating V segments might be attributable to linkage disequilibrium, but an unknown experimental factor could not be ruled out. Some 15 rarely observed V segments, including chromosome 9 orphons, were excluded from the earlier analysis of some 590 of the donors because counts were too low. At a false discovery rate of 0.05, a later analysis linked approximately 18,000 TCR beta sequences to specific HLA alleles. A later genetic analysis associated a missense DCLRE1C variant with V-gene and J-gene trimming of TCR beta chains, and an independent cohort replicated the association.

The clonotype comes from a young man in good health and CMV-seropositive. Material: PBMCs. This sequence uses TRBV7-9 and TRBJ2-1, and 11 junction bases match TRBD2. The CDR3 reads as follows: CSSSLYTSGSSNEQFF. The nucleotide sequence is TGTTCCAGCAGCTTATATACTAGCGGGAGTTCTAATGAGCAGTTCTTC.